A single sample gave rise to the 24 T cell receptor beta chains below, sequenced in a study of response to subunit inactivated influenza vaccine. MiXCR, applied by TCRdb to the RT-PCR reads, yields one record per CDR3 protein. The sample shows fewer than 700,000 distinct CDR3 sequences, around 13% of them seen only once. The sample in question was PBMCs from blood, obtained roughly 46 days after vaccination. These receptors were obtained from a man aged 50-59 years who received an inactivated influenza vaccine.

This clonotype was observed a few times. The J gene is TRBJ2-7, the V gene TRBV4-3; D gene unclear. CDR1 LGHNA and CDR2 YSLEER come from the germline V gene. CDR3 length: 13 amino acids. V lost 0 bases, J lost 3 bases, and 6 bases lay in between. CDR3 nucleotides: TGCGCCAGCAGCCAAGACACCTTCTACGAGCAGTACTTC. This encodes CASSQDTFYEQYF.

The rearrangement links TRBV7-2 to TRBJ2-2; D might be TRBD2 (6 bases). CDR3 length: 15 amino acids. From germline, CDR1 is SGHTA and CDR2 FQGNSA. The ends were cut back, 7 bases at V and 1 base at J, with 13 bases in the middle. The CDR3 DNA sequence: TGTGCCAGCAAACCGGGACTTATGAACACCGGGGAGCTGTTTTTT. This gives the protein CASKPGLMNTGELFF.

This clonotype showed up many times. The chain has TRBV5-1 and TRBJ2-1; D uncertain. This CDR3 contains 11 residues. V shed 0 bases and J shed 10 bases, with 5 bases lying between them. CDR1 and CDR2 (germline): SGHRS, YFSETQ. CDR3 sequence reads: CASSLDLEQFF. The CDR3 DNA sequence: TGCGCCAGCAGCTTGGATTTAGAGCAGTTCTTC.

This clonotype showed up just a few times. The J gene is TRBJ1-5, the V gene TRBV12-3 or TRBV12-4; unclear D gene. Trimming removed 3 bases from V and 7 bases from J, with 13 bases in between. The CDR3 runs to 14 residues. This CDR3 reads CASSFEGTGQPQHF. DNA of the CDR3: TGTGCCAGCAGTTTTGAGGGAACGGGGCAGCCCCAGCATTTT.

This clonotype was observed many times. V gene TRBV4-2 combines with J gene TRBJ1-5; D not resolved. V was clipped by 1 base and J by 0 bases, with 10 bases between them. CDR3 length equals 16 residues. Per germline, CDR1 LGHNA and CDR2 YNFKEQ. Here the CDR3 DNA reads TGTGCCAGCAGCCAAGCCCGAACAGATAGCAATCAGCCCCAGCATTTT. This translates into CASSQARTDSNQPQHF.

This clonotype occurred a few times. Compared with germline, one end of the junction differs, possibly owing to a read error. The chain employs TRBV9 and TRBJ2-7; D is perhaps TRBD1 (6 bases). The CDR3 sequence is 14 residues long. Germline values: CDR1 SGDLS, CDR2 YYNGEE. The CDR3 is CASSSRTASNEQYF. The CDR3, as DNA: TGTGCCAGCAGCTCCCGGACAGCCTCCAACGAGCAGTACTTC.

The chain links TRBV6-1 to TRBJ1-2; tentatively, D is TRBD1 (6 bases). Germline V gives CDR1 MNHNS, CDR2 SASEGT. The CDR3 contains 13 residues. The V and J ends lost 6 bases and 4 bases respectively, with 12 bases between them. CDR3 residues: CASSPTGFYGYTF. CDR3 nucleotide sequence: TGTGCCAGCAGCCCTACAGGGTTCTATGGCTACACCTTC.

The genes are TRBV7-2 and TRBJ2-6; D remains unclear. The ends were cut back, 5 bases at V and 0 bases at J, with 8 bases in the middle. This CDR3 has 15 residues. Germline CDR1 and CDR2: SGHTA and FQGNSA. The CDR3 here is CASSHQVSGANVLTF. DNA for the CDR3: TGTGCCAGCAGCCATCAGGTCTCTGGGGCCAACGTCCTGACTTTC.

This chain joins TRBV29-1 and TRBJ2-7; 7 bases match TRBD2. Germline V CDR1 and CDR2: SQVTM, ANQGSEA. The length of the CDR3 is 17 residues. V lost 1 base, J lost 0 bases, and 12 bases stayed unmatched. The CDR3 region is CSVEGGTSEGSSYEQYF. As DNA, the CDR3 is TGCAGCGTTGAAGGCGGAACTAGCGAGGGTTCCTCCTACGAGCAGTACTTC.

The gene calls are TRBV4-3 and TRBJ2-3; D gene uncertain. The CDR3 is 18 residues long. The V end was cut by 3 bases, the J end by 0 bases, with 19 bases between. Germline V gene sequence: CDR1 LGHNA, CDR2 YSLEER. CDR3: CASSQRLPLSSSTDTQYF. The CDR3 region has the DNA TGCGCCAGCAGCCAGCGGCTTCCTCTCTCCTCTAGCACAGATACGCAGTATTTT.

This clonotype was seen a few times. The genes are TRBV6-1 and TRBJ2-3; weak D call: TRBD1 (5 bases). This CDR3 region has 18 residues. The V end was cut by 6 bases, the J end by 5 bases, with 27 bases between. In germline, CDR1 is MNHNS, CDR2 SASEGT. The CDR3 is CASRQDRAIAGREDTQYF. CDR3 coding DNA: TGTGCCAGCAGACAGGACCGGGCTATCGCCGGCCGTGAAGATACGCAGTATTTT.

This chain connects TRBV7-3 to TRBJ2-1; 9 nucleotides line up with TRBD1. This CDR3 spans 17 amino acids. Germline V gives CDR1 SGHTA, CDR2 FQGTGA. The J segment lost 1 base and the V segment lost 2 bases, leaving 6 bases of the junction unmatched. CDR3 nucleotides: TGTGCCAGCAGCTTACGGGGACAGGGTCTGTCCTACAATGAGCAGTTCTTC. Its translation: CASSLRGQGLSYNEQFF. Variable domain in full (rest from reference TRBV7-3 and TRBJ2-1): GAGVSQTPSNKVTEKGKYVELRCDPISGHTALYWYRQSLGQGPEFLIYFQGTGAADDSGLPNDRFFAVRPEGSVSTLKIQRTERGDSAVYLCASSLRGQGLSYNEQFFGPGTRLTVL.

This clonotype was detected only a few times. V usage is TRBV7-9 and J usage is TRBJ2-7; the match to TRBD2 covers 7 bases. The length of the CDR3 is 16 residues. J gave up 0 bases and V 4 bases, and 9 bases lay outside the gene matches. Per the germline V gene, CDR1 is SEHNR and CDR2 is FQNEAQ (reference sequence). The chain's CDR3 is CASSSERDLTSYEQYF. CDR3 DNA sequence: TGTGCCAGCAGCTCGGAGCGGGACTTGACCTCCTACGAGCAGTACTTC.

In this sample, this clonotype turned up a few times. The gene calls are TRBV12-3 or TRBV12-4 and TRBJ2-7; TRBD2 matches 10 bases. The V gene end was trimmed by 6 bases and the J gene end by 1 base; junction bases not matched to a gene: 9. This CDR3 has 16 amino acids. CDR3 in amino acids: CASSRPTSGFSYEQYF. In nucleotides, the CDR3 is TGTGCCAGCAGCCGACCGACTAGCGGGTTTTCCTACGAGCAGTACTTC.

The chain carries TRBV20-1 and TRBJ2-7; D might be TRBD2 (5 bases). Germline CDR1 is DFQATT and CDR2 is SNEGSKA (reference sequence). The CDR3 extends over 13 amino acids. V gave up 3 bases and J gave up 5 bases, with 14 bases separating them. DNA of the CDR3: TGCAGTGCTAGCCTGGAGGCCCCCAACGAGCAGTACTTC. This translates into CSASLEAPNEQYF.

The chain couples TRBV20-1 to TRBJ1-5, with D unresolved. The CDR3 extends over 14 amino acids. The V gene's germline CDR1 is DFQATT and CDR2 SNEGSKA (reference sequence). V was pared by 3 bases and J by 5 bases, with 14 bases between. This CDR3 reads CSASPIRDDQPQHF. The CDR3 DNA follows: TGCAGTGCTAGCCCTATACGGGATGATCAGCCCCAGCATTTT.

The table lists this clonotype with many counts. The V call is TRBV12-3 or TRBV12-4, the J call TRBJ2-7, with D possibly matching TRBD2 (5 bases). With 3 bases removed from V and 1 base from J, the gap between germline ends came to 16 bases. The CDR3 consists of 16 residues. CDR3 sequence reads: CASSFSPLANSYEQYF. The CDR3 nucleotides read TGTGCCAGCAGTTTTTCCCCGTTAGCGAATTCCTACGAGCAGTACTTC.

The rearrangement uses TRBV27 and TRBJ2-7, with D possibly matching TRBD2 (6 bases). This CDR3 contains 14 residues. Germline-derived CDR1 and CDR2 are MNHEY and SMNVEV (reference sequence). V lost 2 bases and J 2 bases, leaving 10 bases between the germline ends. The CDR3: CASSLPGEAYEQYF. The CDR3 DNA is TGTGCCAGCAGTTTACCGGGGGAAGCCTACGAGCAGTACTTC.

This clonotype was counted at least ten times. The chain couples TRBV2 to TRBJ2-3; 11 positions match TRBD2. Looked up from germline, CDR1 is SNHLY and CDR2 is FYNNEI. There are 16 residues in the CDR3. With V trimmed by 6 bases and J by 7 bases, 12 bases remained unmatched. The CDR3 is CASSPLELAGVHTQYF. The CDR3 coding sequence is TGTGCCAGCAGCCCACTAGAACTAGCGGGAGTCCATACGCAGTATTTT.

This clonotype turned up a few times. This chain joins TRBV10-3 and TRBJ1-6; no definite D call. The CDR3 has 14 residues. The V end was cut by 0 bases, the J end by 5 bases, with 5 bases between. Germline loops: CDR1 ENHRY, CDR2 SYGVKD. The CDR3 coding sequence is TGTGCCATCAGTGAGTCTTACAATAATTCACCCCTCCACTTT. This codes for CAISESYNNSPLHF.

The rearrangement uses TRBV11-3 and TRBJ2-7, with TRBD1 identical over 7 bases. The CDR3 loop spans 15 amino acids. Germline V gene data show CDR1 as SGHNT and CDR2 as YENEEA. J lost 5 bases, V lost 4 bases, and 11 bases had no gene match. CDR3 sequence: CASSSDYRGSHEQYF. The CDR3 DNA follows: TGTGCCAGCAGCTCCGACTACAGGGGATCCCACGAGCAGTACTTC.

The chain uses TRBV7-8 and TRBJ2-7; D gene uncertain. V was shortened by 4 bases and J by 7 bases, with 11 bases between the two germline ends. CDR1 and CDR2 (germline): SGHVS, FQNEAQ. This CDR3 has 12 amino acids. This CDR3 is CASSSAPGEQYF. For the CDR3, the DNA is TGTGCCAGCAGCTCGGCCCCCGGGGAGCAGTACTTC.

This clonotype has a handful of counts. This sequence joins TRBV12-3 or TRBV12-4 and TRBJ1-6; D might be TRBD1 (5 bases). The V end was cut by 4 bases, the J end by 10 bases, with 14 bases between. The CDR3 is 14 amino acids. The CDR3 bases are TGTGCCAGCAGTTGGGGAGGGGCCCAGTCACCCCTCCACTTT. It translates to CASSWGGAQSPLHF.

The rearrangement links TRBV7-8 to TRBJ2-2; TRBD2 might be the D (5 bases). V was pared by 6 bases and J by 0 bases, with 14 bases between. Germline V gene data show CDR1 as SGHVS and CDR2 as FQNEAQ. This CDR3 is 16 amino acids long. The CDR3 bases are TGTGCCAGCAGACCCGGGGATTTGGCGAACACCGGGGAGCTGTTTTTT. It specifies CASRPGDLANTGELFF.